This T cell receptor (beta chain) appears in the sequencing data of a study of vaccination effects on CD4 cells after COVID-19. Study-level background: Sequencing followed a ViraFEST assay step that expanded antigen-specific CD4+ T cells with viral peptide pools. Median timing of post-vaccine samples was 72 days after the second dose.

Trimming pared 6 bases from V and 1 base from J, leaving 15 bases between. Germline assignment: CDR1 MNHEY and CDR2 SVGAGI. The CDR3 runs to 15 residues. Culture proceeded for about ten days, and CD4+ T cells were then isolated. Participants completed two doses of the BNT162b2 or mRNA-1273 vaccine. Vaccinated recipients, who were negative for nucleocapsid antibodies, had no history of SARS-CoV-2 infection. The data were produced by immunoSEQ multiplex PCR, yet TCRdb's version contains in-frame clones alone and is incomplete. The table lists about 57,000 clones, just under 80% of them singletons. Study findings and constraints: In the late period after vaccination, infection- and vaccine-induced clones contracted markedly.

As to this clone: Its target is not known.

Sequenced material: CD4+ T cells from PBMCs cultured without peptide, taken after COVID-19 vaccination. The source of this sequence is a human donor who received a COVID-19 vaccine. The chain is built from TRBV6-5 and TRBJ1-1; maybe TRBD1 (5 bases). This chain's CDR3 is CASSDAGLPNTEAFF. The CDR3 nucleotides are TGTGCCAGCAGCGATGCGGGACTCCCGAACACTGAAGCTTTCTTT.